This TCR beta chain was captured in a study of shared clonotypes between healthy human individuals. This clone was seen only a few times. Generated by immunoSEQ multiplex PCR, the TCRdb table keeps only in-frame clones and is missing some. The sample holds more than 200,000 clones, under 80% seen once. The CDR3 has 15 residues. V was clipped by 6 bases and J by 6 bases; unmatched bases: 8. Germline V CDR1 and CDR2: SNHLY, FYNNEI. Participating donors were healthy, HIV-negative adults free of recent acute infections or vaccinations. This clonotype originated in a man aged 25 to 40 in good health. The chain has TRBV2 and TRBJ1-5; 10 bases align to TRBD1. The sample taken for sequencing was memory CD4+ T cells sorted from blood. Subset of the sample: CD45RA-negative fraction. The CDR3 loop reads CASRADRGIGQPQHF. CDR3 nucleotide sequence: TGTGCCAGCAGGGCGGACAGGGGGATTGGTCAGCCCCAGCATTTT.